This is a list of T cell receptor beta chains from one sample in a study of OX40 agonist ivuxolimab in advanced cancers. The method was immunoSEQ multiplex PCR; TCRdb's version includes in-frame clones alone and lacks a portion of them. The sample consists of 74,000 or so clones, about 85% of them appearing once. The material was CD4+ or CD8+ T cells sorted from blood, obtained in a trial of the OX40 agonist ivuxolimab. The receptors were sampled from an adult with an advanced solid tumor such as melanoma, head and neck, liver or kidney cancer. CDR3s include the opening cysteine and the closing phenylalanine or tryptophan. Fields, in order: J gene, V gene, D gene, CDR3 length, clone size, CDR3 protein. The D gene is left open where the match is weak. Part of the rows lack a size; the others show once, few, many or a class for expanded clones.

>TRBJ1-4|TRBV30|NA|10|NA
CAWSLEKLFF
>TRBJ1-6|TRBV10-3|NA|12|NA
CAISESGSPLHF
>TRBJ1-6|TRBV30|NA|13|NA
CAFDHVGNSPLHF
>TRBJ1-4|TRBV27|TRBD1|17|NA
CASSPTGQGLTNEKLFF
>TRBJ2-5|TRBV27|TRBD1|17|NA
CASSEETRQGGGREQYF
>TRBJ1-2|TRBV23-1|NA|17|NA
CASNLLNGGNSGYGYTF
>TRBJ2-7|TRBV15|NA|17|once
CATSREELSSPSYEQYF
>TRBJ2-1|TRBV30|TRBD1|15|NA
CAWRQGASSYNEQFF
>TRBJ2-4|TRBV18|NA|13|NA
CASSSTPRGIQYF
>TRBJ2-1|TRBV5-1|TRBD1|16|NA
CASSLDGTGGINEQFF
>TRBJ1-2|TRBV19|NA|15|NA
CASSIKPGVNYGYTF
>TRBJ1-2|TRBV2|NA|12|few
CASSKGDYGYTF
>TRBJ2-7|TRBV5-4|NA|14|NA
CASSSPADSYEQYF
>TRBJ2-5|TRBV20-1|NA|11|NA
CSPLWQETQYF
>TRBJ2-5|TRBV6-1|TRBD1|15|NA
CASSRRGLGQETQYF
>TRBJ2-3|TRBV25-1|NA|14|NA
CASSEAGSEDTQYF
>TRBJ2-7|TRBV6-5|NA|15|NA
CASSYMAGPPYEQYF
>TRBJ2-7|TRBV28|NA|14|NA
CASSVSHQALEQYF
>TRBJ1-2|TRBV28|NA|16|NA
CASSLHSGGGAGGYTF
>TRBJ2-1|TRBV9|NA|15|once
CASSVEGGSYNEQFF
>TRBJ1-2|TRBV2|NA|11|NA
CASRGGYGYTF
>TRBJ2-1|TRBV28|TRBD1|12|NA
CASSTGGNEQFF
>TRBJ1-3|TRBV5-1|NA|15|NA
CASSSGLSSGNTIYF
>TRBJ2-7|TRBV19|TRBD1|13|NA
CASSIRDRIEQYF
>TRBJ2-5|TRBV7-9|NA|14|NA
CASSPPRSQETQYF
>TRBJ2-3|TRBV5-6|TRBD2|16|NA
CASRSGLAGYTDTQYF
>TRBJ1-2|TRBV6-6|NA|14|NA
CASSPGLDVYGYTF
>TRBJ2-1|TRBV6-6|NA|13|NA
CASSLTGGALLVF
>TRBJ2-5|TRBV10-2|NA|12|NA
CASSPGRSTQYF
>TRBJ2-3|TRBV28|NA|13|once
CASSFDYTDTQYF
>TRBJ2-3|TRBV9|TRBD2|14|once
CASSPGTSSDTQYF